The 22 T cell receptor beta chains below all came from one sample that was sequenced in a study of blood T cell repertoires in COVID-19. Method: immunoSEQ multiplex PCR; TCRdb's copy keeps in-frame clones and lacks some. Of about 74,000 clones listed, over 85% are singletons. Sequencing was done on a sample of peripheral blood. These TCRs come from a middle-aged man with acute or convalescent COVID-19.

The chain has TRBV24-1 and TRBJ1-1; the D is unclear. CDR3 length equals 14 residues. V dropped 3 bases and J dropped 0 bases, with 7 bases sitting between them. CDR1 and CDR2 from the germline V gene are KGHDR and SFDVKD. CDR3 in amino acids: CATSDGQMNTEAFF. The CDR3 DNA sequence: TGTGCCACCAGTGATGGGCAGATGAACACTGAAGCTTTCTTT.

V is TRBV7-8 and J is TRBJ1-5; D unclear. V was shortened by 5 bases and J by 11 bases, with 22 bases between the two germline ends. Germline CDR1 and CDR2: SGHVS and FQNEAQ. This CDR3 region has 15 residues. The CDR3 loop reads CASSQWGGTIETQHF. The CDR3 nucleotides are TGTGCCAGCAGCCAATGGGGAGGTACCATCGAAACCCAGCATTTT.

The chain couples TRBV11-3 to TRBJ2-1, with D maybe TRBD2 (6 bases). Germline V gives CDR1 SGHNT, CDR2 YENEEA. This CDR3 is 13 amino acids long. V lost 5 bases to trimming and J lost 9 bases, with 14 bases between them. The CDR3 coding sequence is TGTGCCAGCAGCACCCGGGGGTGGAGTGAGCAGTTCTTC. The encoded protein is CASSTRGWSEQFF.

The chain combines TRBV2 with TRBJ1-1; TRBD1 is a possible D gene (6 bases). CDR3 length: 12 residues. The germline CDR1 and CDR2 sequences are SNHLY and FYNNEI. Trimming pared 9 bases from V and 4 bases from J, leaving 12 bases between. The CDR3 reads CARARGSTEAFF. As DNA, the CDR3 is TGTGCCAGAGCTAGGGGGAGCACTGAAGCTTTCTTT.

CDR3 loop: CASSSVATGELFF. The DNA for the CDR3 is TGTGCCAGCAGTTCAGTCGCCACCGGGGAGCTGTTTTTT. J is TRBJ2-2 and V is TRBV6-5; no reliable D call. The CDR3 runs to 13 residues. Germline CDR1 MNHEY, CDR2 SVGAGI. Trimming pared 4 bases from V and 4 bases from J, leaving 7 bases between.

The rearrangement uses TRBV6-5 and TRBJ2-1; TRBD2 matches 7 bases. Germline V gene data show CDR1 as MNHEY and CDR2 as SVGAGI. CDR3 length: 15 amino acids. V lost 4 bases, J lost 3 bases, and 6 bases stayed unmatched. This CDR3 reads CASSSGTGGYNEQFF. The CDR3, as DNA: TGTGCCAGCAGTTCGGGGACGGGGGGCTACAATGAGCAGTTCTTC.

The chain has TRBV11-2 and TRBJ1-1; perhaps TRBD1 as D (6 bases). The V end lost 1 base, the J end lost 4 bases, and 10 bases lay between the germline ends. This CDR3 contains 14 residues. CDR1 and CDR2 from the germline V gene are SGHAT and FQNNGV. The CDR3 sequence is CASSLVTGSTEAFF. CDR3 nucleotide sequence: TGTGCCAGCAGCTTAGTCACAGGGAGCACTGAAGCTTTCTTT.

The chain joins TRBV19 to TRBJ2-5; TRBD2 aligns across 10 bases. Trimming cost V 1 base and J 4 bases; bases outside gene matches: 9. Per germline, CDR1 LNHDA and CDR2 SQIVND (reference sequence). This CDR3 spans 17 amino acids. CDR3 in DNA: TGTGCCAGTAGTATAGCCGCAAGCGGGAGGGCCTCAGAGACCCAGTACTTC. It yields the protein CASSIAASGRASETQYF. The whole variable domain, remainder taken from reference TRBV19 and TRBJ2-5, is DGGITQSPKYLFRKEGQNVTLSCEQNLNHDAMYWYRQDPGQGLRLIYYSQIVNDFQKGDIAEGYSVSREKKESFPLTVTSAQKNPTAFYLCASSIAASGRASETQYFGPGTRLLVL.

The genes are TRBV30 and TRBJ1-6, with 7 nucleotides matching TRBD1. Looked up from germline, CDR1 is GTSNPN and CDR2 is SVGIG (reference sequence). V dropped 4 bases and J dropped 9; count of bases not matched to a gene: 12. There are 15 residues in the CDR3. The CDR3 loop is CAWNVLDRVGSPLHF. DNA of the CDR3: TGTGCCTGGAATGTACTCGACAGGGTGGGTTCACCCCTCCACTTT.

The chain has TRBV2 and TRBJ2-3; 13 bases are shared with TRBD2. V lost 3 bases and J lost 1; bases outside the gene matches: 13. The CDR3 is 20 amino acids. Germline CDR1 and CDR2: SNHLY and FYNNEI. The CDR3 is CASSEKFRTSGRDGTDTQYF. DNA for the CDR3: TGTGCCAGCAGTGAGAAGTTTAGGACTAGCGGGAGAGACGGCACAGATACGCAGTATTTT.

J is TRBJ2-5 and V is TRBV11-2, with 12 bases fitting TRBD2. This CDR3 comprises 17 residues. J was trimmed by 5 bases and V by 0 bases; bases with no gene match: 7. In germline, CDR1 is SGHAT, CDR2 FQNNGV. The CDR3: CASSLDRLAGAGETQYF. Here the CDR3 DNA reads TGTGCCAGCAGCTTAGATCGACTAGCGGGGGCGGGGGAGACCCAGTACTTC.

This clone has a single count. The J gene is TRBJ2-7, the V gene TRBV5-1; possible D gene TRBD1, 5 bases. CDR1 is SGHRS, CDR2 YFSETQ, per germline. V lost 0 bases to trimming and J lost 3 bases, with 10 bases between them. This CDR3 spans 14 amino acids. CDR3 in amino acids: CASSLGQTIYEQYF. CDR3 in DNA: TGCGCCAGCAGCTTGGGACAGACGATCTACGAGCAGTACTTC.

The chain combines TRBV10-2 with TRBJ1-2; TRBD1 might be the D (5 bases). CDR3 length equals 13 residues. Trimming took 3 bases from V and 4 from J, leaving 9 bases between them. The germline V gene encodes CDR1 WSHSY and CDR2 SAAADI. CDR3 residues: CASSEGAGYGYTF. CDR3 in DNA: TGCGCCAGCAGTGAAGGGGCTGGCTATGGCTACACCTTC.

The rearrangement uses TRBV7-2 and TRBJ1-4; D uncertain. V was cut by 5 bases and J by 0 bases, with 10 bases left in between. In germline, CDR1 is SGHTA, CDR2 FQGNSA. CDR3 length: 15 amino acids. Here the CDR3 reads CASSLKPTTNEKLFF. The CDR3 DNA reads as TGTGCCAGCAGCCTAAAACCTACAACTAATGAAAAACTGTTTTTT.

J is TRBJ2-3 and V is TRBV29-1; 10 bases are a match to TRBD2. Per germline, CDR1 SQVTM and CDR2 ANQGSEA. The CDR3 is 15 amino acids. The ends lost 5 bases at V and 2 bases at J; junction bases unmatched: 7. The CDR3 reads CSVRKAGGPTDTQYF. The CDR3 region has the DNA TGCAGCGTTAGAAAAGCGGGGGGGCCCACAGATACGCAGTATTTT.

V usage is TRBV3-1 (or the pseudogene TRBV3-2) and J usage is TRBJ1-3; tentatively, D is TRBD1 (5 bases). V was clipped by 0 bases and J by 1 base, with 7 bases between them. CDR3 size: 15 residues. Germline-derived CDR1 and CDR2 are LGHDT and YNNKEL (reference sequence). This chain's CDR3 is CASSQDKGSGNTIYF. CDR3 nucleotides: TGTGCCAGCAGCCAAGATAAGGGGTCTGGAAACACCATATATTTT.

V and J are TRBV19 and TRBJ1-3; 8 positions agree with TRBD1. Germline V gene lookup returns CDR1 LNHDA and CDR2 SQIVND (reference sequence). The CDR3 is made up of 13 amino acids. Germline trimming cut 4 bases from V and 8 bases from J; bases unmatched to any gene: 4. The CDR3, as DNA: TGTGCCAGTAGTAACAGGGGGACAGACACCATATATTTT. It translates to CASSNRGTDTIYF.

V usage is TRBV28 and J usage is TRBJ1-3, with 7 bases aligning to TRBD1. Unmatched junction bases numbered 8, after V lost 1 base and J lost 2 bases. This CDR3 contains 17 residues. The germline V gene encodes CDR1 MDHEN and CDR2 SYDVKM. The CDR3 DNA reads as TGTGCCAGCAGTTTATTAGTTCCAGGGGGAACTGGAAACACCATATATTTT. Amino acid sequence: CASSLLVPGGTGNTIYF.

This rearrangement joins TRBV13 to TRBJ1-1, with D possibly being TRBD1 (5 bases). The CDR3 length is 14 residues. V shed 5 bases and J shed 4 bases, with 14 bases lying between them. Germline CDR1 PRHDT, CDR2 FYEKMQ (reference sequence). CDR3 sequence reads: CASSLDHRGTEAFF. The CDR3 region has the DNA TGTGCCAGCAGCCTGGATCATAGGGGCACTGAAGCTTTCTTT. The full variable domain, with the rest looked up from reference TRBV13 and TRBJ1-1, is AAGVIQSPRHLIKEKRETATLKCYPIPRHDTVYWYQQGPGQDPQFLISFYEKMQSDKGSIPDRFSAQQFSDYHSELNMSSLELGDSALYFCASSLDHRGTEAFFGQGTRLTVV.

The chain uses TRBV7-9 and TRBJ1-2, with a tentative D call TRBD1 (5 bases). The CDR3 runs 15 residues. V lost 4 bases and J 0 bases, leaving 12 bases between the germline ends. Germline V gives CDR1 SEHNR, CDR2 FQNEAQ (reference sequence). CDR3 in amino acids: CASSWTDTPNYGYTF. CDR3 coding DNA: TGTGCCAGCAGCTGGACGGACACCCCTAACTATGGCTACACCTTC.

V is TRBV25-1 and J is TRBJ1-2; 11 bases are a match to TRBD1. Trimming removed 6 bases from V and 4 bases from J; junction bases left unmatched: 4. The CDR3 is made up of 14 amino acids. CDR1 is MGHDK, CDR2 SYGVNS, per germline. The CDR3 loop is CASRGDRGFYGYTF. CDR3 nucleotide sequence: TGTGCCAGCAGGGGGGACAGGGGGTTCTATGGCTACACCTTC.

This clone appeared a single time. The chain joins TRBV2 to TRBJ2-2; D gene unclear. With 6 bases removed from V and 6 bases from J, the gap between germline ends came to 14 bases. Germline V CDR1 and CDR2: SNHLY, FYNNEI. The CDR3 has 14 amino acids. In DNA form, the CDR3 reads TGTGCCAGCAGCCTTATACTGGTGTCCGGGGAGCTGTTTTTT. The encoded protein is CASSLILVSGELFF. The full variable domain, its missing parts supplied by reference TRBV2 and TRBJ2-2, is EPEVTQTPSHQVTQMGQEVILRCVPISNHLYFYWYRQILGQKVEFLVSFYNNEISEKSEIFDDQFSVERPDGSNFTLKIRSTKLEDSAMYFCASSLILVSGELFFGEGSRLTVL.